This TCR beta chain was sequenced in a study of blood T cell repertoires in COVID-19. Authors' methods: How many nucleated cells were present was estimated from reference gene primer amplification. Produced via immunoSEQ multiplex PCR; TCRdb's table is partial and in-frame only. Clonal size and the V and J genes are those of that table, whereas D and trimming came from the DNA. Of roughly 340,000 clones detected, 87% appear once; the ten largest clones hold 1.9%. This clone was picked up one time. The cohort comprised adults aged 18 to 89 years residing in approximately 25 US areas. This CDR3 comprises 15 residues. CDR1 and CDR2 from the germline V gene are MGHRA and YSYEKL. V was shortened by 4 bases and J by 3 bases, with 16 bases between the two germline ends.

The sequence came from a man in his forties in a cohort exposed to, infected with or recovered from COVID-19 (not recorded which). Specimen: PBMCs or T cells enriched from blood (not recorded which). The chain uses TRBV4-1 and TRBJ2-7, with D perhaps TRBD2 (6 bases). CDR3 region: CASSPRVAELYEQYF. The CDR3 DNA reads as TGCGCCAGCAGCCCTCGCGTAGCGGAGCTCTACGAGCAGTACTTC.